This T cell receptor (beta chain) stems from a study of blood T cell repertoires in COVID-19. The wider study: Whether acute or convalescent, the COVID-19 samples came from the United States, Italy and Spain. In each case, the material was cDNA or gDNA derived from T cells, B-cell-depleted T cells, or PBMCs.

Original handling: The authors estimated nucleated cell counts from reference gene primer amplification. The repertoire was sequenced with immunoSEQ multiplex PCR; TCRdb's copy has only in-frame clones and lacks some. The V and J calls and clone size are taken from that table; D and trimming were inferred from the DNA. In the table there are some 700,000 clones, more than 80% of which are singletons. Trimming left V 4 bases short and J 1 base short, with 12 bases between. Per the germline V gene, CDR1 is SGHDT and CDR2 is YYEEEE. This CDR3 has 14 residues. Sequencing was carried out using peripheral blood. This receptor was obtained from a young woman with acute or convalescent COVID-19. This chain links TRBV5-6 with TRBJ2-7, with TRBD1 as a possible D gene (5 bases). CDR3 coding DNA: TGTGCCAGCAGCGAGGTGGGGCAATCCTACGAGCAGTACTTC. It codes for CASSEVGQSYEQYF.